The source of this TCR beta chain is a study of shared clonotypes between healthy human individuals. CD8 cells regarded as naive lacked CD45RO, were positively chosen for CCR7, and omitted terminally differentiated effector memory CD45RA+ cells. The CDR3 extends over 11 amino acids. Germline V gene data show CDR1 as MNHNY and CDR2 as SVGAGI (reference sequence). V lost 3 bases and J 11 bases, leaving 10 bases between the germline ends. Only in-frame clones appear in the TCRdb table, and some are missing; sequencing was by immunoSEQ multiplex PCR. The sample has just over 2,000,000 clones, about 94% seen once. General study results and limits: Some naive CD4 clonotypes, 4.5% to 5.5%, turned up in common across four donors. Only blood was sampled; tissue repertoires likely differ.

Notes on this clone: Antigen: not known.

The source is a man in his late teens or twenties in good health. J is TRBJ1-1 and V is TRBV6-6; D not certain. Sequencing was performed on naive CD8+ T cells sorted from blood. The CDR3 DNA is TGTGCCAGCAGTTATCAGATGGGGGCTTTCTTT. It encodes CASSYQMGAFF.